Below, 11 T cell receptor beta chains from the same sample are listed, as sequenced in a study of T cells after yellow fever vaccination. A single record per CDR3 protein comes from TCRdb applying MiXCR to the 5' RACE reads. The sample has 500,000 to 650,000 distinct CDR3 sequences; around a sixth are singletons. The input for sequencing was PBMCs, taken 4 to 5 days after the first yellow fever vaccination. All receptors come from a man aged 18 to 29 who received the YFV17D yellow fever vaccine.

In its sample, this clonotype was seen a few times. The chain couples TRBV20-1 to TRBJ1-6; 11 nucleotides align to TRBD1. Losses at the gene ends were 3 bases for V and 2 bases for J; bases not matched to a gene: 3. This CDR3 has 16 residues. Germline V gives CDR1 DFQATT, CDR2 SNEGSKA (reference sequence). For the CDR3, the DNA is TGCAGTGCTAGGGACAGGGGGCAAACCTATAATTCACCCCTCCACTTT. Its protein product is CSARDRGQTYNSPLHF.

This clonotype occurred a few times. This rearrangement joins TRBV5-1 to TRBJ2-1, with 10 bases aligning to TRBD2. This CDR3 contains 17 residues. V was clipped by 0 bases and J by 5 bases; unmatched bases: 8. Germline V lookup: CDR1 SGHRS, CDR2 YFSETQ. The CDR3 protein is CASSLDIPSGGNNEQFF. The CDR3 DNA follows: TGCGCCAGCAGCTTGGACATTCCTAGCGGGGGCAACAATGAGCAGTTCTTC.

This clonotype showed up just a few times. The CDR3 DNA sequence: TGCAGTGCTATTCAGAGGTACGAGCAGTACTTC. Translated, it gives CSAIQRYEQYF. The V call is TRBV20-1, the J call TRBJ2-7; no firm D call. Looked up from germline, CDR1 is DFQATT and CDR2 is SNEGSKA (reference sequence). V was shortened by 4 bases and J by 4 bases, with 8 bases between the two germline ends. The CDR3 covers 11 residues.

This chain links TRBV7-2 with TRBJ2-1; 7 bases are a match to TRBD1. Looked up from germline, CDR1 is SGHTA and CDR2 is FQGNSA. Trimming took 7 bases from V and 4 from J; bases not matched to a gene: 10. CDR3 length: 15 amino acids. The CDR3 bases are TGTGCCAGCACACATGGGGGACAGCTATACAATGAGCAGTTCTTC. Amino acid sequence: CASTHGGQLYNEQFF.

V gene TRBV2 combines with J gene TRBJ2-5, with TRBD2 as a possible D gene (6 bases). Trimming left V 1 base short and J 7 bases short, with 19 bases between. The CDR3 is 16 amino acids. Germline-derived CDR1 and CDR2 are SNHLY and FYNNEI. CDR3 loop: CASSEGVSGLPGTQYF. The CDR3 DNA follows: TGTGCCAGCAGTGAAGGAGTTAGCGGCCTACCGGGGACCCAGTACTTC.

This clonotype was detected only a few times. The V gene is TRBV5-1, the J gene TRBJ2-3; 7 bases agree with TRBD2. Germline CDR1 reads SGHRS; CDR2 reads YFSETQ. V dropped 3 bases and J dropped 5; count of bases not matched to a gene: 6. This CDR3 is built from 14 residues. The CDR3 DNA reads as TGCGCCAGCAGCTCAAAGGGGACTAAAGATACGCAGTATTTT. It yields the protein CASSSKGTKDTQYF.

This chain connects TRBV4-1 to TRBJ1-5; 7 bases map to TRBD1. V was pared by 3 bases and J by 1 base, with 3 bases of the junction left unmatched. The length of the CDR3 is 15 residues. CDR1 is MGHRA, CDR2 YSYEKL, per germline. The CDR3 spells CASSHTGESNQPQHF. The DNA for the CDR3 is TGCGCCAGCAGCCACACAGGGGAGAGCAATCAGCCCCAGCATTTT.

This clonotype has more than one count but fewer than ten. The CDR3: CASSVAGAARGETQYF. The DNA of the CDR3 is TGTGCCAGCAGCGTAGCGGGGGCAGCAAGAGGGGAGACCCAGTACTTC. V gene TRBV9 combines with J gene TRBJ2-5; D possibly matches TRBD1 or TRBD2 (6 bases each). Germline V gives CDR1 SGDLS, CDR2 YYNGEE. The ends were cut back, 0 bases at V and 5 bases at J, with 17 bases in the middle. The CDR3 is 16 residues long.

This clonotype was seen a few times. V is TRBV7-2 and J is TRBJ1-5, with a tentative D call TRBD1 (6 bases). CDR3 length: 15 residues. Trimming stripped 5 bases from V and 0 bases from J, with 11 bases between. CDR1 is SGHTA and CDR2 is FQGNSA in the germline V gene. CDR3 coding DNA: TGTGCCAGCAGCGTAACAGGGCGTAGCAATCAGCCCCAGCATTTT. It translates to CASSVTGRSNQPQHF.

This clonotype was seen more than once but under ten times. The chain uses TRBV12-3 or TRBV12-4 and TRBJ2-7; D gene unclear. The CDR3 has 15 residues. V lost 6 bases, J lost 3 bases, and 18 bases lay in between. The CDR3 bases are TGTGCCAGCAGCCGTGGTGGTCTGCGGTACTACGAGCAGTACTTC. Amino acids: CASSRGGLRYYEQYF.

The sample holds a few counts of this clonotype. This chain uses TRBV12-3 or TRBV12-4 with TRBJ1-6; D remains unclear. This CDR3 is 14 amino acids long. V lost 5 bases, J lost 7 bases, and 12 bases lay in between. The CDR3 region is CASSPAGSNSPLHF. The CDR3 nucleotides read TGTGCCAGCAGTCCCGCCGGTTCCAATTCACCCCTCCACTTT.